The sequence of this T cell receptor beta chain was determined in a study of vaccination and CD4 T cells after COVID-19. Study at large: The post-vaccine samples came a median 72 days after dose two (range 14 to 241). Cultures designated as controls were supplied with a CEFX pool, an HIV-1 Nef pool, or no peptide. Overall study results and limits: Spike mono-reactivity held for 304 of 307 vaccine-specific clones in convalescent patients.

Treatment in this sample: approximately nine-day PBMC culture with coronavirus spike peptide pools or control peptides (ViraFEST assay). The study sequenced cultured CD4+ T cell DNA using the Oncomine TCR Beta short-read assay. It was cultured CD4+ T cells from which genomic DNA was extracted. TCRdb re-analysed the PCR reads in MiXCR, keeping a single row per CDR3 protein. The sample holds 9,500 to 15,000 distinct CDR3 sequences, under 65% seen once. The germline V gene encodes CDR1 MNHNS and CDR2 SASEGT. This CDR3 region has 15 residues. With V trimmed by 6 bases and J by 1 base, 7 bases remained unmatched. For this clonotype: Its matching antigen is unknown.

The chain couples TRBV6-1 to TRBJ1-1, with TRBD1 matching over 8 bases. The starting material was cultured CD4+ T cells from blood, obtained after SARS-CoV-2 vaccination. The TCR sequence derives from a human donor with COVID-19. CDR3 nucleotides: TGTGCCAGCAGCACCAACAGGGGGTCGAACACTGAAGCTTTCTTT. It specifies CASSTNRGSNTEAFF.